The entry that follows covers one T cell receptor (beta chain) sequence. There is no known antigen for this receptor. With a much larger clone just one base away, this may be a read error. The CDR3 does not end in the conserved phenylalanine or tryptophan, so this is likely a read error. Because the CDR3's place on the DNA is in doubt, the DNA is left out and the CDR3 is given as listed by TCRdb. A constant-region primer and ProtoScript II reverse transcriptase were used to reverse-transcribe TCRbeta-specific cDNA from approximately 550 ng total RNA. TCRbeta libraries were built with three nested multiplex PCR rounds, a slightly modified ARM-PCR procedure. Sample barcodes and Illumina adapters were added in a final 25-cycle PCR with Deep VentR polymerase. Before sequencing, amplicons between 200 and 500 bp were purified from gel using a QIAquick gel extraction kit. An Illumina HiSeq 2500 was used to sequence the TCRbeta amplicons with 250-bp paired-end reads. Processing in the source paper ran as follows. Quality trimming of reads was performed with Trimmomatic v0.33, and paired reads were merged with FLASH v1.2.11 so that full CDR3 sequences could be recovered. MiGEC v1.2.1b assigned V, D and J germline segments to the rearranged TCRbeta sequences. Clonotype statistics and Shannon-Wiener diversity indices were computed with VDJtools v1.0.0. Except for diversity analysis, only the 250 most abundant clonotypes of each sample were used in subsequent analyses to reduce sampling bias. The raw public data were reprocessed by TCRdb itself: fastp quality trimming at Q25, MiXCR clonotype calling, in-frame beta chains only. Rows with one shared CDR3 protein collapse into an entry with the most common genes and DNA. TCRdb's processing, not the authors', yielded these V and J calls. The sample table records hundreds of thousands of distinct CDR3 sequences; 65% of these occur just once. The top ten hold 9% of the sample.

These data belong to a study of tumor-infiltrating lymphocytes in primary liver carcinoma (dated by TCRdb to between 2016 and 2019). Background on the whole study: Between November 2015 and March 2016, several patients in China with histopathologically diagnosed primary liver carcinoma had their tumors surgically resected. Hepatocellular carcinoma (four) or combined HCC and intrahepatic cholangiocarcinoma (one) was present in the five patients, who were three men and two women aged 30 to 69 years. The study combined TCRbeta repertoire sequencing, expression microarrays and whole-exome sequencing across five regions of each liver tumor, with adjacent normal tissue and blood. TCRbeta repertoire sequencing covered roughly 35 specimens from 5 patients: 25 tumor regions, 5 adjacent noncancerous liver tissues and 5 peripheral blood samples. Each sample produced roughly 3.65 to 7.5 million productive TCRbeta reads, and read depth showed no significant difference between tissue types. Technical replicate repertoires showed high reproducibility, with mean shared-clone rates roughly 0.87 and correlation coefficients above 0.95. The five patients had tumors staged T1-T3 N0M0, with maximum diameters ranging from about 4 to 11 cm. Overall results and qualifications from the work: Because only the TCR beta chain was sequenced and unpaired alpha chains were not captured, true repertoire diversity is likely underestimated. Comparison of CD4+ and CD8+ T cell repertoires was precluded by the use of bulk unsorted samples. Repertoire overlap was higher between tumor regions (mean around 36%) than tumor-adjacent (around 17%) or tumor-blood (approximately 15%) pairs, consistent with antigen-driven expansion. The top 250 clones made up a significantly larger repertoire fraction in tumors than in blood (p = 0.039). With just a handful of patients in the study, the authors point out that the findings should be validated in a larger study.

TRIzol reagent was used to extract blood RNA from unsorted whole blood, while the DNeasy Blood & Tissue kit provided the germline DNA. At the time of sampling, the patients were treatment-naive and had chronic HBV infection. About 4 milliliters of peripheral blood were collected into K2EDTA tubes before surgery. Sample: peripheral blood. The origin of this receptor is a man in his forties or fifties with primary liver carcinoma and hepatitis B virus infection.

CDR3 loop: CASSETERTKI. This receptor chain uses TRBV6-1 and TRBJ2-1. CDR1 MNHNS and CDR2 SASEGT are derived from the germline V gene. With termini counted, the CDR3 has 11 amino acids.